This TCR beta chain was documented in a study of cytomegalovirus exposure and HLA in healthy donors. CDR3 size: 15 residues. Germline values: CDR1 GTSNPN, CDR2 SVGIG (reference sequence). Between the trimmed V and J ends, which lost 2 bases and 2 bases, there was a span of 13 bases. Turning to this clone: The antigen remains undetermined.

60 Vbeta and 13 Jbeta primers were used in PCR. TCRdb's copy holds only in-frame clones and misses some; the assay was immunoSEQ multiplex PCR. The table includes around 200,000 clones, roughly 79% detected once. The study, taken as a whole, reports: When analyzed later, a missense DCLRE1C variant was found to be linked to TCR beta V- and J-gene trimming.

The chain uses TRBV30 and TRBJ2-1, with TRBD2 as a possible D gene (5 bases). Sample: PBMCs. The receptor's source is a man younger than 35 in good health and CMV-seronegative. Here the CDR3 DNA reads TGTGCCTGGAGTCCGGGCGGGCGGACCTACAATGAGCAGTTCTTC. Protein: CAWSPGGRTYNEQFF.